The rows below give T cell receptor beta chains drawn from one sample of a study of control samples from healthy donors and cancer patients. The data were produced by immunoSEQ multiplex PCR, yet TCRdb's version contains in-frame clones alone and is incomplete. The table shows hundreds of thousands of clones, with about 93% occurring only once. Sequenced sample: PBMCs. Source of these receptors: a man aged 35 to 55 with head and neck cancer. Both conserved end residues are part of each CDR3. A D gene is named only where the DNA matches it firmly. Size is stated for part of the rows, as once, few or many counts, or as a class when the clone is expanded.

CDR3 length	clone size	J gene	D gene	V gene	CDR3 DNA	CDR3 protein
17	-	TRBJ1-6	-	TRBV4-2	TGTGCCAGCAGCCAAGCGACAGGAAGGGAAGGTAATTCACCCCTCCACTTT	CASSQATGREGNSPLHF
16	few	TRBJ2-6	-	TRBV6-4	TGTGCCAGCAGTCCCGGTGACTCTCCTGGGGCCAACGTCCTGACTTTC	CASSPGDSPGANVLTF
13	-	TRBJ2-1	-	TRBV29-1	TGCAGCGTTGGACCACGGAGGGACAATGAGCAGTTCTTC	CSVGPRRDNEQFF
12	-	TRBJ2-5	-	TRBV5-1	TGCGCCAGCAGGAGGAACCAAGAGACCCAGTACTTC	CASRRNQETQYF
20	-	TRBJ2-6	TRBD1	TRBV4-3	TGCGCCAGCAGCCCTCCCCCCGGGACAGGGAGTCTCTCGGGGGCCAACGTCCTGACTTTC	CASSPPPGTGSLSGANVLTF
17	-	TRBJ2-4	-	TRBV6-2/TRBV6-3	TGTGCCAGCAGTTCCCCGTCGACTAGTCCCTCGCCAAACATTCAGTACTTC	CASSSPSTSPSPNIQYF
15	-	TRBJ1-1	-	TRBV2	TGTGCCAGCAGACGGTGGACGGAGAGCTACACTGAAGCTTTCTTT	CASRRWTESYTEAFF
14	-	TRBJ1-4	TRBD1	TRBV12-5	TGTGCTAGTGGGGGGACAGGGGTTGGAGAAAAACTGTTTTTT	CASGGTGVGEKLFF
14	-	TRBJ2-2	-	TRBV18	TGTGCCAGCTCACCAGCGGTTTTTGACGGGGAGCTGTTTTTT	CASSPAVFDGELFF
15	once	TRBJ1-1	-	TRBV6-5	TGTGCCAGCAGCCCCTGGGGGGGCATGAACACTGAAGCTTTCTTT	CASSPWGGMNTEAFF
17	-	TRBJ2-2	-	TRBV30	TGTGCCTGGAGCCCTGGTTGGGGGGCCGCGAACACCGGGGAGCTGTTTTTT	CAWSPGWGAANTGELFF
15	once	TRBJ2-1	TRBD1	TRBV18	TGTGCCAGCTCTCTCGGGACAGGGGGCAAAAATGAGCAGTTCTTC	CASSLGTGGKNEQFF
16	-	TRBJ1-3	TRBD1	TRBV5-1	TGCGCCAGCAGCTCCTCCGGGACAGGGGCTGGAAACACCATATATTTT	CASSSSGTGAGNTIYF
20	few	TRBJ2-7	-	TRBV12-2	TGTGCAAGTCGCTTAGCGCCAGGACCTATTGAGACAGGGTTAAACTACGAGCAGTACTTC	CASRLAPGPIETGLNYEQYF
15	-	TRBJ2-1	TRBD1	TRBV7-2	TGTGCCAGCAGCTTAGAAGGGGGCGCCTACAATGAGCAGTTCTTC	CASSLEGGAYNEQFF
12	-	TRBJ2-5	-	TRBV12-3/TRBV12-4	TGTGCCAGCAGTTACAGTAGAGAGACCCAGTACTTC	CASSYSRETQYF
16	-	TRBJ2-1	-	TRBV5-1	TGCGCCAGCAGCTTGAGGCGGGACCCCATCTACAATGAGCAGTTCTTC	CASSLRRDPIYNEQFF
15	few	TRBJ1-4	-	TRBV6-2/TRBV6-3	TGTGCCAGCAGTTACGGGGGAACAACTAATGAAAAACTGTTTTTT	CASSYGGTTNEKLFF
13	-	TRBJ1-3	-	TRBV7-9	TGTGCCAGCAGATTATTCTCTGGAAACACCATATATTTT	CASRLFSGNTIYF
12	once	TRBJ1-2	TRBD1	TRBV2	TGTGCCAGATTAACAGGGGAGGATGGCTACACCTTC	CARLTGEDGYTF
16	once	TRBJ2-1	TRBD1	TRBV11-1	TGTGCCAGCAGCCCAAGTTATCCGGGACAGTGGGCGGAGCAGTTCTTC	CASSPSYPGQWAEQFF
18	few	TRBJ1-3	TRBD1	TRBV6-1	TGTGCCAGCAGTGCCCCGGGACAGCCCACAATTATCGGAAACACCATATATTTT	CASSAPGQPTIIGNTIYF
12	-	TRBJ2-1	-	TRBV5-5	TGTGCCAGCAGCCGCGCCTACAATGAGCAGTTCTTC	CASSRAYNEQFF
14	-	TRBJ2-7	-	TRBV7-9	TGTGCCAGCAGCCCTTCACTAGAGGCCCACGAGCAGTACTTC	CASSPSLEAHEQYF
13	-	TRBJ1-3	-	TRBV7-8	TGTGCCAGCAGCGTCGACAGTGGAAACACCATATATTTT	CASSVDSGNTIYF
15	-	TRBJ1-1	-	TRBV14	TGTGCCAGCAGCCAAGATGGCGGCTGGAACACTGAAGCTTTCTTT	CASSQDGGWNTEAFF
11	-	TRBJ2-1	-	TRBV30	TGTGCCTGGAGTTCGGCAAGGGAGCAGTTCTTC	CAWSSAREQFF
14	-	TRBJ2-1	-	TRBV7-2	TGTGCCAGCAGCTTAGAAATGGTGGCTGGAGAGCAGTTCTTC	CASSLEMVAGEQFF
15	-	TRBJ2-2	-	TRBV4-2	TGTGCCAGCAGCCTTGGATTTAGTCCCACCGGGGAGCTGTTTTTT	CASSLGFSPTGELFF
16	-	TRBJ2-3	-	TRBV19	TGTGCCAGTAGTATAAGCCCAAAGGAGGGCACAGATACGCAGTATTTT	CASSISPKEGTDTQYF
13	-	TRBJ1-4	-	TRBV10-2	TGCGCCAGCAGTCCCCAGGCTAATGAAAAACTGTTTTTT	CASSPQANEKLFF
19	-	TRBJ2-2	-	TRBV6-1	TGTGCCAGCAGTGGAGCTAAAACCGAAGGGGGGAGGCACACCGGGGAGCTGTTTTTT	CASSGAKTEGGRHTGELFF
16	-	TRBJ2-5	-	TRBV10-2	TGCGCCAGCAGTGAGCCCCCAACCCAACTTTGGGAGACCCAGTACTTC	CASSEPPTQLWETQYF
13	-	TRBJ1-1	-	TRBV15	TGTGCCACCAGCAGAGATCGAAACACTGAAGCTTTCTTT	CATSRDRNTEAFF
15	-	TRBJ1-2	-	TRBV28	TGTGCCAGCATCAAAAGGGGGGTAACGGGGTATGGCTACACCTTC	CASIKRGVTGYGYTF
15	once	TRBJ1-1	-	TRBV5-4	TGTGCCAGCAGCTGGGGCTTACAGGGGAACACTGAAGCTTTCTTT	CASSWGLQGNTEAFF
12	-	TRBJ2-1	-	TRBV30	TGTGCCTGGAGGGGAGACGTTAATGAGCAGTTCTTC	CAWRGDVNEQFF
13	-	TRBJ1-1	-	TRBV5-4	TGTGCCAGCAGCTTGGAGGGGAACACTGAAGCTTTCTTT	CASSLEGNTEAFF
14	-	TRBJ2-6	-	TRBV12-5	TGTGCTAGTGGCCTCCCCTCTGGGGCCAACGTCCTGACTTTC	CASGLPSGANVLTF
15	-	TRBJ1-2	TRBD1	TRBV11-2	TGTGCCAGCAGCTCTCGGGACAGGGGTAACTATGGCTACACCTTC	CASSSRDRGNYGYTF
13	-	TRBJ2-7	-	TRBV18	TGTGCCAGCTCCCCGCCGGGACCCCAGGAGCAGTACTTC	CASSPPGPQEQYF
15	-	TRBJ1-5	-	TRBV4-2	TGTGCCAGCAGCGCTAGGGACACAAGGGATCAGCCCCAGCATTTT	CASSARDTRDQPQHF
13	-	TRBJ1-1	TRBD1	TRBV30	TGTGCCTGGAGTAGAGCAGGGGGCACTGAAGCTTTCTTT	CAWSRAGGTEAFF
18	-	TRBJ2-2	TRBD1	TRBV5-1	TGCGCCAGCAGCTTGGGAGGGCCGGACAGGGAAATTGGCGGGGAGCTGTTTTTT	CASSLGGPDREIGGELFF
16	-	TRBJ2-2	-	TRBV5-1	TGCGCCAGCAGCATAGCCCTGGGGGCAAACACCGGGGAGCTGTTTTTT	CASSIALGANTGELFF
15	-	TRBJ2-2	-	TRBV29-1	TGCAGCGCAGCGACAGGGACTACGAACACCGGGGAGCTGTTTTTT	CSAATGTTNTGELFF
13	few	TRBJ2-5	-	TRBV10-1	TGCGCCAGCAGCCGGACGGTCCGGGAGACCCAGTACTTC	CASSRTVRETQYF
16	-	TRBJ1-1	-	TRBV19	TGTGCCAGTATCCCTCAAGGGCGGGGGGCGAACACTGAAGCTTTCTTT	CASIPQGRGANTEAFF